These T cell receptor beta chains were read from a single sample in a study of blood T cell repertoires in COVID-19. Libraries were prepared by immunoSEQ multiplex PCR; TCRdb keeps only in-frame clonotypes and omits some of them. The sample yields under 250,000 clones, approximately 85% seen once. The sequenced sample was PBMCs or T cells enriched from blood (not recorded which). These receptor sequences come from a woman aged 50 to 60 with acute COVID-19. Both conserved end residues are part of each CDR3. Each record gives: J gene, V gene, CDR3 protein.

>TRBJ1-5|TRBV6-5
CASVTTGGSQPQHF
>TRBJ2-3|TRBV5-4
CASSFSLAGGTSTDTQYF
>TRBJ2-5|TRBV7-9
CASSRDILKETQYF
>TRBJ1-1|TRBV18
CASSPGEGAAAFF
>TRBJ2-2|TRBV9
CASSTGSGNTGELFF
>TRBJ1-4|TRBV5-3
CARRADRGGGGEKLFF
>TRBJ2-7|TRBV4-3
CASSQSGTGEAYEQYF
>TRBJ1-2|TRBV7-2
CASSRDRAGYTF
>TRBJ1-1|TRBV30
CAWSPGDNTEAFF
>TRBJ1-2|TRBV3-1/TRBV3-2
CASSPDSFSYGYTF
>TRBJ2-1|TRBV5-1
CASSLASYNEQFF
>TRBJ1-2|TRBV7-9
CASSLETGTGYTF
>TRBJ1-2|TRBV7-2
CASSSGGARTSYGYTF
>TRBJ2-2|TRBV2
CASSERGGTGELFF
>TRBJ1-2|TRBV7-9
CASSLGDRSNYGYTF
>TRBJ1-1|TRBV2
CASKADGNTEAFF
>TRBJ1-1|TRBV9
CASSVEAGGRTEAFF
>TRBJ2-5|TRBV6-2/TRBV6-3
CASSRGLAGETQYF
>TRBJ2-5|TRBV19
CASSAGFEETQYF
>TRBJ1-2|TRBV7-8
CASSLEPANYGYTF
>TRBJ1-1|TRBV3-1/TRBV3-2
CASSQDLDRGTNTEAFF
>TRBJ2-7|TRBV7-9
CASSLRAGGIHEQYF
>TRBJ1-2|TRBV6-5
CASSYVDRSHGYTF
>TRBJ1-4|TRBV19
CASTPRGAGRAEKLFF
>TRBJ1-1|TRBV3-1/TRBV3-2
CASSEQGPGEAFF
>TRBJ1-4|TRBV18
CASSLSSPAANEKLFF
>TRBJ2-1|TRBV29-1
CSVEGPDRVSYNEQFF
>TRBJ1-1|TRBV5-1
CASSFFSTGSWRNTEAFF
>TRBJ2-2|TRBV9
CASSVAGQGNTGELFF
>TRBJ2-2|TRBV15
CATNIQGSGELFF
>TRBJ2-7|TRBV7-8
CASSPRGYEQYF
>TRBJ1-3|TRBV6-2/TRBV6-3
CASRPTGSGNTIYF
>TRBJ1-1|TRBV7-9
CASSGQGTLNTEAFF
>TRBJ2-1|TRBV7-2
CASSLDRGPYHNEQFF
>TRBJ1-2|TRBV9
CASSPWRGRGNYGYTF
>TRBJ1-6|TRBV5-1
CASSSRTGKDSPLHF
>TRBJ2-1|TRBV7-2
CASSGPGLAQYNEQFF
>TRBJ2-6|TRBV5-1
CASSLQPGQGVSSGANVLTF
>TRBJ2-3|TRBV6-5
CASSPGVTGADTQYF
>TRBJ2-1|TRBV7-2
CASSPRGTEDEQFF
>TRBJ1-2|TRBV4-2
CASSQVRQGPGSYGYTF
>TRBJ1-5|TRBV6-2/TRBV6-3
CASSVRNMRNQPQHF
>TRBJ2-5|TRBV7-7
CASSLGLAGVETQYF
>TRBJ1-4|TRBV5-4
CASSRGGRGPVELFF
>TRBJ1-4|TRBV7-9
CASDPGQGLGGEKLFF
>TRBJ1-4|TRBV7-2
CASSLAKRENEKLFF
>TRBJ1-3|TRBV7-8
CASSLGAVLARNTIYF
>TRBJ2-4|TRBV27
CASSPERAGHIQYF
>TRBJ1-1|TRBV3-1/TRBV3-2
CASSQDGGKREAFF
>TRBJ1-2|TRBV4-3
CASTRATGVNYGYTF
>TRBJ1-1|TRBV10-3
CAISDFQGNTEAFF